These T cell receptor beta chains were read from a single sample in a study of Ad26.COV2.S vaccination and SARS-CoV-2 variants. Libraries were prepared by immunoSEQ multiplex PCR; TCRdb keeps only in-frame clonotypes and omits some of them. The sample lists around 320,000 clones, around 86% occurring once. The material was peripheral blood, obtained in a trial of Ad26.COV2.S vaccine versus placebo. These receptor sequences come from a person between 18 and 60 years old who received the Ad26.COV2.S COVID-19 vaccine or a placebo. The CDR3 runs from the conserved cysteine through the conserved F or W. Fields, in order: V gene, D gene, J gene, clone size, CDR3 protein, CDR3 DNA. D genes are given only for firm matches. Not every row has a clone size; where given, it reads once, few, many or a size class.

>TRBV5-6|TRBD2|TRBJ2-1|NA
CASSFRLAGGPNEQFF
TGTGCCAGCAGCTTCAGACTAGCGGGGGGGCCCAATGAGCAGTTCTTC
>TRBV5-1|NA|TRBJ1-1|NA
CASTPMGQSNTEAFF
TGCGCCAGCACTCCCATGGGGCAGTCGAACACTGAAGCTTTCTTT
>TRBV19|NA|TRBJ1-2|NA
CASIGTEDYGYTF
TGTGCCAGTATCGGGACGGAAGACTATGGCTACACCTTC
>TRBV18|NA|TRBJ2-1|few
CASSPIGGFF
TGTGCCAGCTCACCCATCGGAGGGTTCTTC
>TRBV29-1|NA|TRBJ1-1|NA
CSVERQMNTEAFF
TGCAGCGTTGAGCGGCAGATGAACACTGAAGCTTTCTTT
>TRBV13|NA|TRBJ1-2|NA
CASSLAGGVGGYTF
TGTGCCAGCAGCTTAGCTGGGGGTGTAGGAGGCTACACCTTC
>TRBV30|NA|TRBJ2-1|NA
CAWSFGLAGEQFF
TGTGCCTGGAGTTTTGGGTTGGCCGGTGAGCAGTTCTTC
>TRBV19|TRBD1|TRBJ2-2|NA
CASGSGTGGLSNTGELFF
TGTGCCAGTGGAAGTGGGACAGGGGGACTCTCGAACACCGGGGAGCTGTTTTTT
>TRBV6-4|TRBD2|TRBJ2-3|NA
CASSDSAGGPDTQYF
TGTGCCAGCAGTGACTCAGCGGGGGGGCCAGATACGCAGTATTTT
>TRBV27|NA|TRBJ1-1|NA
CASSLNQGFAEAFF
TGTGCCAGCAGTTTAAATCAAGGTTTCGCTGAAGCTTTCTTT